The present entry profiles one TCR beta chain with its context. The data belong to a study of blood T cell repertoires in COVID-19. Per the original methods: Reference gene primer amplification in the assay estimated nucleated cell counts. The protocol was immunoSEQ multiplex PCR, while the TCRdb copy is restricted to in-frame clones and leaves out a portion. Clone size and V and J calls were adopted from that table, with D and trimming inferred from the DNA. The table shows tens of thousands of clones, with roughly 91% occurring only once. Germline V gene data show CDR1 as SGHDT and CDR2 as YYEEEE. The trim removed 5 bases at V and 1 base at J, leaving 5 bases unmatched. The CDR3 spans 14 residues.

This chain uses TRBV5-6 with TRBJ1-2; 7 bases line up with TRBD1. The receptor was derived from a man in his 70s with active or convalescent COVID-19. Sequencing input: peripheral blood. The CDR3 coding sequence is TGTGCCAGCAGAGCCAGGGGGAATAACTATGGCTACACCTTC. Translation gives CASRARGNNYGYTF.